This TCR beta chain was identified during a study of vaccination and CD4 T cells after COVID-19. On the study more broadly: Two Hispanic individuals were among six male and four female convalescent patients. Stimulation used overlapping spike peptides from SARS-CoV-2, HCoV-NL63, HCoV-OC43 and HCoV-229E. Each control culture was treated with a CEFX pool, an HIV-1 Nef pool, or no peptide.

Treatment in this sample: roughly ten-day PBMC culture with coronavirus spike peptide pools or control peptides (ViraFEST assay). This clonotype was counted a single time. The antigen remains undetermined. With the Oncomine TCR Beta short-read assay, DNA from cultured CD4+ T cells was sequenced. TCRdb redid the calling of the PCR reads with MiXCR, one entry per CDR3 protein. The profile shows over 15,000 distinct CDR3 sequences, around four fifths of them singletons. The V gene end was trimmed by 4 bases and the J gene end by 7 bases; junction bases not matched to a gene: 7. CDR1 and CDR2 (germline): SGHRS, YFSETQ. The CDR3 extends over 14 amino acids.

The origin of this receptor is a human donor who had recovered from COVID-19. This chain links TRBV5-1 with TRBJ2-1; 8 bases are a match to TRBD1. Sequenced material: CD4+ T cells from blood, cultured in vitro. The chain's CDR3 is CASSRTGKGNEQFF. CDR3 bases: TGCGCCAGCAGCCGGACAGGGAAAGGGAATGAGCAGTTCTTC.